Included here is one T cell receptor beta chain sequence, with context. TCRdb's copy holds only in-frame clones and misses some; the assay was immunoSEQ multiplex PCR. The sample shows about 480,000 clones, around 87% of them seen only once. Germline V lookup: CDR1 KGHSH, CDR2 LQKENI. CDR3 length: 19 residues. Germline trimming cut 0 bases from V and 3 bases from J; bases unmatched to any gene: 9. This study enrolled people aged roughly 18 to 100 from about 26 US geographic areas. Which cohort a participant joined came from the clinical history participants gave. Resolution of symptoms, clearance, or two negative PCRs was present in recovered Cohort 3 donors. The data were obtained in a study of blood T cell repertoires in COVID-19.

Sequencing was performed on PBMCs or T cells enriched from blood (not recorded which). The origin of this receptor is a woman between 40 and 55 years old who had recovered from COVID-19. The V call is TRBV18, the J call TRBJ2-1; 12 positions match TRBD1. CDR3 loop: CASSPPRDRGPNYYNEQFF. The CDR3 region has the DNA TGTGCCAGCTCACCACCGCGGGACAGGGGGCCCAATTACTACAATGAGCAGTTCTTC. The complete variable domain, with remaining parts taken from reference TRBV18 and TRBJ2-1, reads NAGVMQNPRHLVRRRGQEARLRCSPMKGHSHVYWYRQLPEEGLKFMVYLQKENIIDESGMPKERFSAEFPKEGPSILRIQQVVRGDSAAYFCASSPPRDRGPNYYNEQFFGPGTRLTVL.